This TCR beta chain was documented in a study of blood T cell repertoires in COVID-19. Profiling relied on immunoSEQ multiplex PCR, and the TCRdb table lists in-frame clones only, not all of them. The sample has roughly 150,000 clones, about 80% seen once. V was pared by 2 bases and J by 0 bases, with 17 bases between. Per germline, CDR1 SEHNR and CDR2 FQNEAQ (reference sequence). The CDR3 spans 18 residues. Sequenced material: peripheral blood. This TCR was sampled from a man aged 55 to 70 with acute or convalescent COVID-19. The chain links TRBV7-9 to TRBJ1-3; the D gene is possibly TRBD1 (6 bases). The CDR3 is CASSLLPTDSLSGNTIYF. The CDR3 nucleotides are TGTGCCAGCAGCTTACTCCCGACGGACAGCCTCTCTGGAAACACCATATATTTT.